This T cell receptor beta chain was captured by sequencing in a study of breast tumors, draining lymph nodes, adjacent tissues. Germline CDR1 is MDHEN and CDR2 is SYDVKM. This CDR3 has 13 residues. The V and J ends lost 6 bases and 7 bases respectively, with 13 bases between them. Axillary draining lymph nodes of breast cancer patients supplied the node samples. One entry per CDR3 protein results from TCRdb running MiXCR on the multiplex PCR reads. Seen here are 150,000 to 250,000 distinct CDR3 sequences, approximately 30% observed once, and the top ten hold around 4.4%. In its sample, this clonotype was seen a few times.

The origin of this receptor is a female donor with breast cancer. Some clones in this sample may be carry-over from other donors' samples. The chain has TRBV28 and TRBJ1-5; tentatively, D is TRBD1 (6 bases). Sequencing was performed on axillary lymph node tissue. This CDR3 is CASRRGGSQPQHF. The CDR3, as DNA: TGTGCCAGCAGGAGAGGGGGTTCCCAGCCCCAGCATTTT.